Listed below are T cell receptor beta chains from one sample, sequenced in a study of T cell changes during pregnancy in multiple sclerosis. Produced via immunoSEQ multiplex PCR; TCRdb's table is partial and in-frame only. The repertoire holds 38,000 or so clones, with more than 90% as singletons. The sequencing used peripheral blood, collected before pregnancy. Receptor source: a female donor with multiple sclerosis, enrolled in a pregnancy study. Both conserved end residues are part of each CDR3. Each record gives: V gene, clone size, J gene, D gene, CDR3 protein, CDR3 DNA. A D gene is named only where the DNA matches it firmly. Size is stated for part of the rows, as once, few or many counts, or as a class when the clone is expanded.

>TRBV6-5|NA|TRBJ2-7|TRBD2
CASSYSTSGPYEQYF
TGTGCCAGCAGTTACTCGACTAGCGGCCCCTACGAGCAGTACTTC
>TRBV28|NA|TRBJ2-7|NA
CASSLGVWHYKQYF
TGTGCCAGCAGTTTAGGAGTTTGGCATTATAAGCAGTACTTC
>TRBV12-5|NA|TRBJ2-1|TRBD2
CASGDPGTSGRLYEQFF
TGTGCTAGTGGTGATCCCGGGACTAGCGGGAGATTGTATGAGCAGTTCTTC
>TRBV5-6|once|TRBJ2-7|TRBD1
CASSEGTAEQYF
TGTGCCAGCAGCGAAGGGACAGCCGAGCAGTACTTC
>TRBV10-3|NA|TRBJ2-1|TRBD2
CAISELGLADYNEQFF
TGTGCCATCAGTGAGCTAGGACTAGCGGACTACAATGAGCAGTTCTTC
>TRBV30|NA|TRBJ2-4|TRBD2
CASGEGAKNIQYF
TGTGCCTCGGGGGAGGGAGCCAAAAACATTCAGTACTTC
>TRBV28|NA|TRBJ2-7|TRBD2
CVVTSGRPEQYF
TGTGTCGTGACTAGCGGGAGGCCCGAGCAGTACTTC
>TRBV5-6|NA|TRBJ1-1|NA
CASSLGGGTEAFF
TGTGCCAGCAGCTTGGGAGGGGGCACTGAAGCTTTCTTT
>TRBV19|NA|TRBJ2-2|NA
CASKNRAYTGELFF
TGTGCCAGTAAAAACAGGGCCTACACCGGGGAGCTGTTTTTT
>TRBV4-2|NA|TRBJ2-2|TRBD2
CASSQGRAGLANTGELFF
TGTGCCAGCAGCCAGGGGAGGGCGGGACTAGCGAACACCGGGGAGCTGTTTTTT
>TRBV11-3|once|TRBJ2-3|TRBD2
CASSPSGKFTDTQYF
TGTGCCAGCAGCCCGAGCGGGAAATTCACAGATACGCAGTATTTT
>TRBV19|once|TRBJ2-7|TRBD2
CASSRLAGESYEQYF
TGTGCCAGTAGTCGACTAGCGGGAGAAAGCTACGAGCAGTACTTC
>TRBV7-2|NA|TRBJ2-1|NA
CASSLAQGREQFF
TGTGCCAGCAGCTTAGCCCAGGGGCGTGAGCAGTTCTTC
>TRBV11-2|NA|TRBJ2-2|NA
CASSLVYGTNTGELFF
TGTGCCAGCAGCTTAGTCTACGGGACAAACACCGGGGAGCTGTTTTTT
>TRBV7-9|few|TRBJ2-7|TRBD2
CASSSFGAGDEQYF
TGTGCCAGCAGCTCATTTGGCGCGGGAGACGAGCAGTACTTC
>TRBV7-9|NA|TRBJ2-3|TRBD1
CALNRGTDTQYF
TGTGCTCTCAACAGGGGTACAGATACGCAGTATTTT
>TRBV6-6|NA|TRBJ2-7|TRBD1
CASSDPGQAYEQYF
TGTGCCAGCAGTGACCCGGGACAGGCCTACGAGCAGTACTTC
>TRBV11-2|once|TRBJ2-1|TRBD1
CASRYPGQGMRSSYNEQFF
TGTGCCAGCAGGTACCCGGGACAGGGTATGAGGAGTTCCTACAATGAGCAGTTCTTC